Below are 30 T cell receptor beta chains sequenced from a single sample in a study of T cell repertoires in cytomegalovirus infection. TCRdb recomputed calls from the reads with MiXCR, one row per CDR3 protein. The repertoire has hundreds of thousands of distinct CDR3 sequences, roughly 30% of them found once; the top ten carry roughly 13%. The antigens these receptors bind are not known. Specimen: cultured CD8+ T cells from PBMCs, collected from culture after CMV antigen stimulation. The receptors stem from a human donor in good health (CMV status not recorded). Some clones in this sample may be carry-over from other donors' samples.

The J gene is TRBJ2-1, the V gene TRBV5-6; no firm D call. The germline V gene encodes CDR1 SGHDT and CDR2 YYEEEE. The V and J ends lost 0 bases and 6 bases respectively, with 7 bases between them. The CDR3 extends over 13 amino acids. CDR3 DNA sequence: TGTGCCAGCAGCTTGGCGGACGGCAATGAGCAGTTCTTC. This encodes CASSLADGNEQFF.

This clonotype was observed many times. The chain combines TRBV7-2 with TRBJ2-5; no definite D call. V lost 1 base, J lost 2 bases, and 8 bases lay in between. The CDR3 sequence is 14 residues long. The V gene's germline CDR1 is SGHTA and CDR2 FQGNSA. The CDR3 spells CASSLGPRQETQYF. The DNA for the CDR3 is TGTGCCAGCAGCTTAGGACCAAGGCAAGAGACCCAGTACTTC. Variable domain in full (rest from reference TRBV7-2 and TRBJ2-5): GAGVSQSPSNKVTEKGKDVELRCDPISGHTALYWYRQSLGQGLEFLIYFQGNSAPDKSGLPSDRFSAERTGGSVSTLTIQRTQQEDSAVYLCASSLGPRQETQYFGPGTRLLVL.

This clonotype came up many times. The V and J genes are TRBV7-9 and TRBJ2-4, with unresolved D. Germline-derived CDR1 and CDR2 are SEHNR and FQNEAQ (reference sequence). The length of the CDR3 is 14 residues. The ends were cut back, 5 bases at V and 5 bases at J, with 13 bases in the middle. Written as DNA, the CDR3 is TGTGCCAGCAGCCTTCCCAAAGAGGAAAACATTCAGTACTTC. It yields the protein CASSLPKEENIQYF.

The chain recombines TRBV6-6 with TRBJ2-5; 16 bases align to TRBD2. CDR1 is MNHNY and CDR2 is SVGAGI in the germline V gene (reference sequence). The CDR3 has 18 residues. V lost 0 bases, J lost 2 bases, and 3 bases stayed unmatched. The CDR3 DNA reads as TGTGCCAGCAGTTACTCGGGACTAGCGGGGGGGGGTCAAGAGACCCAGTACTTC. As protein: CASSYSGLAGGGQETQYF.

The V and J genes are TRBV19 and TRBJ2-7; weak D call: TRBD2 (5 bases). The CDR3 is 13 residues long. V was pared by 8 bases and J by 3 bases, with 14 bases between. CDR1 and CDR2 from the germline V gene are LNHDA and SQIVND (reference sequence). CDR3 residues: CASSKIGVYEQYF. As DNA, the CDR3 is TGTGCCAGTTCCAAGATCGGGGTCTACGAGCAGTACTTC.

CDR3 nucleotides: TGTGCCAGCAGTAGCAGCAGGGCTGACTATGGCTACACCTTC. This codes for CASSSSRADYGYTF. The rearrangement joins TRBV7-3 to TRBJ1-2; D perhaps matches TRBD1 (5 bases). V shed 6 bases and J shed 3 bases, with 14 bases lying between them. In germline, CDR1 is SGHTA, CDR2 FQGTGA. CDR3 length equals 14 residues.

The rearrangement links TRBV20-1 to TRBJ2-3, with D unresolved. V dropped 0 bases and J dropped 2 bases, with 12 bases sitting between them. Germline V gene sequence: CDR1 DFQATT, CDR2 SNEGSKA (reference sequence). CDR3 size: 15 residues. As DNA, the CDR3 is TGCAGTGCTAGAGATAGTACACCGTCCACAGATACGCAGTATTTT. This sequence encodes CSARDSTPSTDTQYF.

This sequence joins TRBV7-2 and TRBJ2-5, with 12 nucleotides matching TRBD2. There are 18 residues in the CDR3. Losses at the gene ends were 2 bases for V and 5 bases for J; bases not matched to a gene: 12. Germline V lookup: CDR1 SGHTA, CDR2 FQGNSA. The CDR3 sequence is CASSLWAPSGGAPETQYF. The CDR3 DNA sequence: TGTGCCAGCAGCTTATGGGCACCTAGCGGGGGGGCTCCCGAGACCCAGTACTTC.

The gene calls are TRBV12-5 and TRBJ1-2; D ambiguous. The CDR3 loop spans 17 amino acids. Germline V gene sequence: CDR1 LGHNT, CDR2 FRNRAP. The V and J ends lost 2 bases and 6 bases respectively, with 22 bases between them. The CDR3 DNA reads TGTGCTAGTGGTTTGTCCCTCGGCTACCGAGGGTCGGATGGCTACACCTTC. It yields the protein CASGLSLGYRGSDGYTF. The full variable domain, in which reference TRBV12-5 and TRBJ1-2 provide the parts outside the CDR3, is DARVTQTPRHKVTEMGQEVTMRCQPILGHNTVFWYRQTMMQGLELLAYFRNRAPLDDSGMPKDRFSAEMPDATLATLKIQPSEPRDSAVYFCASGLSLGYRGSDGYTFGSGTRLTVV.

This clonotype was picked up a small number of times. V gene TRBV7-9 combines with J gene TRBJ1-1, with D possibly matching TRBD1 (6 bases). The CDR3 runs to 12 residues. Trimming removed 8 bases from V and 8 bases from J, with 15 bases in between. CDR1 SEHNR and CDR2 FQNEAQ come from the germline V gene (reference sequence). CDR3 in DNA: TGTGCCAGCTCCCCCAAGGGGGTCGAAGCTTTCTTT. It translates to CASSPKGVEAFF. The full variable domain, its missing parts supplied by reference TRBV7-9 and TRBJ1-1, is DTGVSQNPRHKITKRGQNVTFRCDPISEHNRLYWYRQTLGQGPEFLTYFQNEAQLEKSRLLSDRFSAERPKGSFSTLEIQRTEQGDSAMYLCASSPKGVEAFFGQGTRLTVV.

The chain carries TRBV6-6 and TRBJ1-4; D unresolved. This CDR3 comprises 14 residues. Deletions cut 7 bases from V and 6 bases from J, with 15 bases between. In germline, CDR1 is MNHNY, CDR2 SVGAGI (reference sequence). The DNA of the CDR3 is TGTGCCAGCATTTCCGGAGGTAGCGATGAAAAACTGTTTTTT. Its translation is CASISGGSDEKLFF.

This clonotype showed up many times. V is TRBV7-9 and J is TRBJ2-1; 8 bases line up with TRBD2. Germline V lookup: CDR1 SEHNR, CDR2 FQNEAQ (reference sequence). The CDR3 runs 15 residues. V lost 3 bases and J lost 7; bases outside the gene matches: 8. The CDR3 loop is CASSFGGGSENEQFF. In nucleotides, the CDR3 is TGTGCCAGCAGCTTCGGCGGGGGGAGTGAAAATGAGCAGTTCTTC. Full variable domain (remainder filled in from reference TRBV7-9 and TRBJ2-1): DTGVSQNPRHKITKRGQNVTFRCDPISEHNRLYWYRQTLGQGPEFLTYFQNEAQLEKSRLLSDRFSAERPKGSFSTLEIQRTEQGDSAMYLCASSFGGGSENEQFFGPGTRLTVL.

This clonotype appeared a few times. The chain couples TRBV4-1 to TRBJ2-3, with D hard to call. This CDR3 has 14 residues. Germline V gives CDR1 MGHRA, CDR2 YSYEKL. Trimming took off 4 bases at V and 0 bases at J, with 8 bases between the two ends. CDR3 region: CASSPKDSTDTQYF. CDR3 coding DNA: TGCGCCAGCAGCCCGAAGGACAGCACAGATACGCAGTATTTT.

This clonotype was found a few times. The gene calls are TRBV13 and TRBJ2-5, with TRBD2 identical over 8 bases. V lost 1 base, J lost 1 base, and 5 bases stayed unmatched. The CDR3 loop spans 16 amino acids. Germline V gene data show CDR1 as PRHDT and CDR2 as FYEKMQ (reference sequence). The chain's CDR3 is CASSLAGGPSQETQYF. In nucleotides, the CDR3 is TGTGCCAGCAGCTTAGCGGGGGGGCCGTCCCAAGAGACCCAGTACTTC.

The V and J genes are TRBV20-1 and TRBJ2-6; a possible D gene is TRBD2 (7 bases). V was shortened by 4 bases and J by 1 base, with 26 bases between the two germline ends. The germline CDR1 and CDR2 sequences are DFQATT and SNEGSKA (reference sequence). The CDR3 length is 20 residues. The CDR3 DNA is TGCAGTGCTACATTAGAGGGGGGGGCACAGGGAGGGTCTGGGGCCAACGTCCTGACTTTC. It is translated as CSATLEGGAQGGSGANVLTF.

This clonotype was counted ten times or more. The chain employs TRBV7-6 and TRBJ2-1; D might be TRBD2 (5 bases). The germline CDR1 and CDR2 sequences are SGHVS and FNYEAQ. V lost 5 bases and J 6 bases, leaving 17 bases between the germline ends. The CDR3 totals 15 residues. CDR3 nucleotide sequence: TGTGCCAGCAGCCAAATCGAGGGTCCTGGCAATGAGCAGTTCTTC. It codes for CASSQIEGPGNEQFF.

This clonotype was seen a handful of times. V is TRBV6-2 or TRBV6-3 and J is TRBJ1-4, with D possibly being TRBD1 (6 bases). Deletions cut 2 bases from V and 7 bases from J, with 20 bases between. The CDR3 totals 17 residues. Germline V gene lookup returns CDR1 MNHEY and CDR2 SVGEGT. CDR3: CASSYDRRGSVREKLFF. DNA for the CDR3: TGTGCCAGCAGTTACGATCGCAGGGGCAGCGTTCGTGAAAAACTGTTTTTT.

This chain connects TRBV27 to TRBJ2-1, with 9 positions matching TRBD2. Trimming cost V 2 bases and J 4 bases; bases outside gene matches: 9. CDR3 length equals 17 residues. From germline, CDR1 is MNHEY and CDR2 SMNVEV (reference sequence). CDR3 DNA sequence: TGTGCCAGCAGTTTACCCGATAGCGGGGGCCGGTACAATGAGCAGTTCTTC. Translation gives CASSLPDSGGRYNEQFF.

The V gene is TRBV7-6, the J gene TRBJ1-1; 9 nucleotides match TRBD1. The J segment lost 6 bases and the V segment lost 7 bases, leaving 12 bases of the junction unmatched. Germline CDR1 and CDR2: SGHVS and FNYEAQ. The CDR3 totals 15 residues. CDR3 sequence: CASTPPDRGFAEAFF. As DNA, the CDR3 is TGTGCCAGCACCCCCCCGGACAGGGGTTTCGCTGAAGCTTTCTTT.

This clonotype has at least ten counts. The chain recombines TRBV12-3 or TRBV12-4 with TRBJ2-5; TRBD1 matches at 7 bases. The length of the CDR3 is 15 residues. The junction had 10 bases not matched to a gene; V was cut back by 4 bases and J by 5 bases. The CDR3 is CASSSPSTGLETQYF. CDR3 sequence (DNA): TGTGCCAGCAGTTCCCCTTCGACAGGGTTGGAGACCCAGTACTTC.

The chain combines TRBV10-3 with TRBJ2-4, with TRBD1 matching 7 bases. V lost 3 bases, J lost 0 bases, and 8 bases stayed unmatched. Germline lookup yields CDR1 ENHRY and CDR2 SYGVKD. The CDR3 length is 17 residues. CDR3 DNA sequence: TGTGCCATCAGTGAACCTAGGGGGCCCCTAGCCAAAAACATTCAGTACTTC. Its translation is CAISEPRGPLAKNIQYF.

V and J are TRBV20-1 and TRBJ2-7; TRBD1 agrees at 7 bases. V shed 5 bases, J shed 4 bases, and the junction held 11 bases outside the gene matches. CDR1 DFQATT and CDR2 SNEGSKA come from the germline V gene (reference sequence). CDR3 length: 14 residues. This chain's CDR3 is CSALPRDSLYEQYF. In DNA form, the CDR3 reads TGCAGTGCTCTCCCCCGGGACAGCTTATACGAGCAGTACTTC.

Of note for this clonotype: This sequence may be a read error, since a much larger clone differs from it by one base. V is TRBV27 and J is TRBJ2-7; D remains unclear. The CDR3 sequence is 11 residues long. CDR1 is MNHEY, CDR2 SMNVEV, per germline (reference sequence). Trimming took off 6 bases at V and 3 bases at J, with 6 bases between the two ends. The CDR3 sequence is CASRVGYEQYF. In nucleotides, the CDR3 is TGTGCCAGCAGAGTAGGCTACGAGCAGTACTTC.

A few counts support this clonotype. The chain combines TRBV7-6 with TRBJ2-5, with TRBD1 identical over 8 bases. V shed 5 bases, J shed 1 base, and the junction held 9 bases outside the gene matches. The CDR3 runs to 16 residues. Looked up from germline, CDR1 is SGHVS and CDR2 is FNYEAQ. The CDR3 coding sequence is TGTGCCAGCAGCCGAGACAGGGGAGGCGGCCAAGAGACCCAGTACTTC. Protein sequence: CASSRDRGGGQETQYF. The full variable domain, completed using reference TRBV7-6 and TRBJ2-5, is GAGVSQSPRYKVTKRGQDVALRCDPISGHVSLYWYRQALGQGPEFLTYFNYEAQQDKSGLPNDRFSAERPEGSISTLTIQRTEQRDSAMYRCASSRDRGGGQETQYFGPGTRLLVL.

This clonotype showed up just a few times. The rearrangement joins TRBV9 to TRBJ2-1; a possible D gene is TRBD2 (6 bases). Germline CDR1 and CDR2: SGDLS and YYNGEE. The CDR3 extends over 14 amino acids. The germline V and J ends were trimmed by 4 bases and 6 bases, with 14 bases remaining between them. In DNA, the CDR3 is TGTGCCAGCAGCTCCGAGGACGGGAGCAATGAGCAGTTCTTC. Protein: CASSSEDGSNEQFF.

CDR3 in amino acids: CASSLQRSGTDYGYTF. DNA of the CDR3: TGTGCCAGCAGCTTACAGAGGTCCGGGACAGACTATGGCTACACCTTC. This chain uses TRBV5-8 with TRBJ1-2, with 7 bases lining up with TRBD1. The trim removed 2 bases at V and 3 bases at J, leaving 10 bases unmatched. The CDR3 is 16 residues long. The germline gives CDR1 SGHTS, CDR2 YDEGEE.

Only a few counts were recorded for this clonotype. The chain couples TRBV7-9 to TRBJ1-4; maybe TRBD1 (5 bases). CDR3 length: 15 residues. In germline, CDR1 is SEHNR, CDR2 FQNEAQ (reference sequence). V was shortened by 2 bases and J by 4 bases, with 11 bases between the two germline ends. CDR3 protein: CASSLRGALNEKLFF. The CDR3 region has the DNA TGTGCCAGCAGCTTACGAGGGGCTCTTAATGAAAAACTGTTTTTT.

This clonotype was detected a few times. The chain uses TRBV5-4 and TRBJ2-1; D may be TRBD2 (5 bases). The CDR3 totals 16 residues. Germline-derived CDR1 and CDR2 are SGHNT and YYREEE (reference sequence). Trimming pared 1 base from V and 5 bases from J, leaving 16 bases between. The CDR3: CASSLKGLEGHNEQFF. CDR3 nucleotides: TGTGCCAGCAGCTTGAAAGGTCTTGAGGGCCACAATGAGCAGTTCTTC.

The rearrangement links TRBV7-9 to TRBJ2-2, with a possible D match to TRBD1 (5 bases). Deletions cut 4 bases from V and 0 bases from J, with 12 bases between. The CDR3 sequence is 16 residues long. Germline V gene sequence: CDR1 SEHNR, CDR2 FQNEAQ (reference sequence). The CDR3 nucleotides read TGTGCCAGCAGCTCCCCCCTACAGGCGAACACCGGGGAGCTGTTTTTT. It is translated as CASSSPLQANTGELFF.

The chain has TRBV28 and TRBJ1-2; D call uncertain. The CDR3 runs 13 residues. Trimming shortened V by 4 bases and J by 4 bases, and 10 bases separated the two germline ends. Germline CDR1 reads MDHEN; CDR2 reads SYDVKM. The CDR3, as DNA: TGTGCCAGCAGTTCCTCAGGCCTCTATGGCTACACCTTC. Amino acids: CASSSSGLYGYTF.